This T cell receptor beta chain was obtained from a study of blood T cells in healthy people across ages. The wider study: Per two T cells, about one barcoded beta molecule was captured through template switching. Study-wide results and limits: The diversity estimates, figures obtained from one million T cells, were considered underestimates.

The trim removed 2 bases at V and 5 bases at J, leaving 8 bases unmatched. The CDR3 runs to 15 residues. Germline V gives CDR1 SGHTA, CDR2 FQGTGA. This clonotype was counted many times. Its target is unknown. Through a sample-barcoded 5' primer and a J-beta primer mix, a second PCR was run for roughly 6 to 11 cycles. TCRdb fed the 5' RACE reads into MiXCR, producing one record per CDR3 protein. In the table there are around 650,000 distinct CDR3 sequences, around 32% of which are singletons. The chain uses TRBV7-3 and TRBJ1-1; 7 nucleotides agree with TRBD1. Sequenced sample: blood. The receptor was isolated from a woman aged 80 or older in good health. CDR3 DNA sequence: TGTGCCAGCAGCTTAGAGGGGGCGGGAGGGACTGAAGCTTTCTTT. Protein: CASSLEGAGGTEAFF.